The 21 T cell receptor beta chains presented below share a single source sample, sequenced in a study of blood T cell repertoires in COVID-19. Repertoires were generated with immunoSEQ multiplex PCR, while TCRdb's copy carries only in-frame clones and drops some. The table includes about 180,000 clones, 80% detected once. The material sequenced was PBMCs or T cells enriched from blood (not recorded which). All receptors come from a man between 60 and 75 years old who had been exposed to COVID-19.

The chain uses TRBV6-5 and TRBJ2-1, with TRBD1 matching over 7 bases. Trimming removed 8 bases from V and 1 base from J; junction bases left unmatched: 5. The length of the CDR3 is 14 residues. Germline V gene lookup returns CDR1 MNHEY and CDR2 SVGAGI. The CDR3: CASSDRVSYNEQFF. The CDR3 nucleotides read TGTGCCAGCTCCGACAGGGTGTCCTACAATGAGCAGTTCTTC.

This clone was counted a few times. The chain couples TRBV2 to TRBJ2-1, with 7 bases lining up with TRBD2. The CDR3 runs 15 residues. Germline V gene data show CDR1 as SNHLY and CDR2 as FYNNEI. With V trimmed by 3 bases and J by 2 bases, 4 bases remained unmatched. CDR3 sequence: CASSEIAGAYNEQFF. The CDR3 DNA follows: TGTGCCAGCAGTGAGATTGCGGGAGCCTACAATGAGCAGTTCTTC.

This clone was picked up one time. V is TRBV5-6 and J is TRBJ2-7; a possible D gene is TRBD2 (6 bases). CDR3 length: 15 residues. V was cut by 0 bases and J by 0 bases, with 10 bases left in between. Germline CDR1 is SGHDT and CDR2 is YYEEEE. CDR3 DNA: TGTGCCAGCAGCTTGGTAGGAGGGAGCTCCTACGAGCAGTACTTC. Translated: CASSLVGGSSYEQYF.

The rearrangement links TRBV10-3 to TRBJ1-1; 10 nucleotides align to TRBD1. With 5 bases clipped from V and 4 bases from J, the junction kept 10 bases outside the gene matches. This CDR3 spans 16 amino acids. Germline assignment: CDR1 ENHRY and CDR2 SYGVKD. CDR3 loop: CAISQWDRGSGTEAFF. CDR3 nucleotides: TGTGCCATCAGTCAATGGGACAGGGGATCCGGCACTGAAGCTTTCTTT.

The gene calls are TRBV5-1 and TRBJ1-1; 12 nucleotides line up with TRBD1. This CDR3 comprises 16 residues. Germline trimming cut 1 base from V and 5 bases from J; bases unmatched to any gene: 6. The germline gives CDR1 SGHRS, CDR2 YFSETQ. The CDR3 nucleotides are TGCGCCAGCAGCTTGATAGGGACAGGGGGCGAGACTGAAGCTTTCTTT. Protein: CASSLIGTGGETEAFF.

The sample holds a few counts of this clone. The CDR3 sequence is CASSLRGGKAELFF. The DNA of the CDR3 is TGTGCCAGCAGCTTAAGGGGCGGGAAGGCCGAGCTGTTTTTT. The chain joins TRBV7-2 to TRBJ2-2, with D maybe TRBD2 (6 bases). V was cut by 2 bases and J by 11 bases, with 15 bases left in between. CDR3 length equals 14 residues. Germline CDR1 reads SGHTA; CDR2 reads FQGNSA.

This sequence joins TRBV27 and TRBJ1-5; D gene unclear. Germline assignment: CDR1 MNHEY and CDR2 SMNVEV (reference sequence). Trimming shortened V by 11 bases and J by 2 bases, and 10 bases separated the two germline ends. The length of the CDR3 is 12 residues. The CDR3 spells CAGMGGNQPQHF. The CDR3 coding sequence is TGTGCCGGAATGGGAGGCAATCAGCCCCAGCATTTT.

CDR3 bases: TGTGCCAGCAGTCAAAAACCCGGGACAACACGGACCCAGTACTTC. It translates to CASSQKPGTTRTQYF. The chain employs TRBV6-2 or TRBV6-3 and TRBJ2-5; a weak D match, TRBD1 (6 bases). The CDR3 contains 15 residues. Germline V lookup: CDR1 MNHEY, CDR2 SVGEGT. Between the trimmed V and J ends, which lost 5 bases and 7 bases, there was a span of 20 bases.

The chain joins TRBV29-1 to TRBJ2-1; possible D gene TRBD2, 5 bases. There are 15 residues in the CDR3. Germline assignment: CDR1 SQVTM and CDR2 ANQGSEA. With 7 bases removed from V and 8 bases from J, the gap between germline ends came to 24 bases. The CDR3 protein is CSAKERVSSEDEQFF. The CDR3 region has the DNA TGCAGCGCCAAGGAAAGGGTCTCCTCGGAGGATGAGCAGTTCTTC.

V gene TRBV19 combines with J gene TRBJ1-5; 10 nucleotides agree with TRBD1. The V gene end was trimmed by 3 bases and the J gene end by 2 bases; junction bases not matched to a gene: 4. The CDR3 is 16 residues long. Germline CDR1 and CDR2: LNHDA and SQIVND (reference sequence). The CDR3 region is CASSIGTGVGNQPQHF. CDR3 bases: TGTGCCAGTAGTATCGGGACAGGGGTTGGCAATCAGCCCCAGCATTTT.

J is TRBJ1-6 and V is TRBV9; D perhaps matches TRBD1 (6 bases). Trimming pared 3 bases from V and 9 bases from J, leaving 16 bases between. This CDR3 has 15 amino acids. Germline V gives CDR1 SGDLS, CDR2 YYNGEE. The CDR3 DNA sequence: TGTGCCAGCAGCGCTCGACAGGCTAGGGGTTCACCCCTCCACTTT. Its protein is CASSARQARGSPLHF.

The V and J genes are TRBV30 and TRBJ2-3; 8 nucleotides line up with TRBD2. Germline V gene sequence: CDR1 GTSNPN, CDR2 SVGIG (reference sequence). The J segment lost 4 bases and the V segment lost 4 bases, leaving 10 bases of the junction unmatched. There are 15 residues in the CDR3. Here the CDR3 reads CAWNSGSGRADTQYF. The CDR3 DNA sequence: TGTGCCTGGAACTCGGGGAGCGGGAGAGCAGATACGCAGTATTTT.

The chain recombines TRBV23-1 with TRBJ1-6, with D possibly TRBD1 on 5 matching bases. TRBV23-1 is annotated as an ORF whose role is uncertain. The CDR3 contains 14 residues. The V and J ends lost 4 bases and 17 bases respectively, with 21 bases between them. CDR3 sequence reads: CASSRNMVGGPFHF. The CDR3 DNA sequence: TGCGCCAGCAGTCGGAACATGGTCGGGGGTCCCTTCCACTTT.

CDR3 nucleotide sequence: TGTGCCAGCAGTTACGGGCAGGACTATGGCTACACCTTC. Translating it yields CASSYGQDYGYTF. The chain employs TRBV6-2 or TRBV6-3 and TRBJ1-2, with D hard to call. CDR1 and CDR2 from the germline V gene are MNHEY and SVGEGT. The CDR3 is 13 residues long. The V and J ends lost 2 bases and 3 bases respectively, with 7 bases between them.

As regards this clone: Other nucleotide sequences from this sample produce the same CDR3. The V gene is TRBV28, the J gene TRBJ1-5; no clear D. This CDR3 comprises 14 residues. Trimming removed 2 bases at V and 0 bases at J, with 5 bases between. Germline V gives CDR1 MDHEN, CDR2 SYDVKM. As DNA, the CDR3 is TGTGCCAGCAGTTTAGGAGGTAGCAATCAGCCCCAGCATTTT. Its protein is CASSLGGSNQPQHF.

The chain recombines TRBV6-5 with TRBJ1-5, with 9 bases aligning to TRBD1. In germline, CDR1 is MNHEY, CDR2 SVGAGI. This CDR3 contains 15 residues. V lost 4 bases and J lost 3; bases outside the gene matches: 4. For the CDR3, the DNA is TGTGCCAGCAGTTCCGGGACAGGGCACAATCAGCCCCAGCATTTT. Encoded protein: CASSSGTGHNQPQHF.

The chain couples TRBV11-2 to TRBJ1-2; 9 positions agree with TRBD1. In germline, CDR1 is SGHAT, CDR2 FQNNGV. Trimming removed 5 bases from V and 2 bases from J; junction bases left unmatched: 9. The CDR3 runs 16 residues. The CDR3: CASSALQGAGNYGYTF. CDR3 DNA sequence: TGTGCCAGCAGCGCGTTACAGGGGGCCGGGAACTATGGCTACACCTTC.

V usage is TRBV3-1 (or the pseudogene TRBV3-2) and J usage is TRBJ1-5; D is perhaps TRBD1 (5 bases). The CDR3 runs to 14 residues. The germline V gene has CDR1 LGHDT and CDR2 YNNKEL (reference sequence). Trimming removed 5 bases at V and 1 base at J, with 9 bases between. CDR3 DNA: TGTGCCAGCAGCTTTCGACAGAGCAATCAGCCCCAGCATTTT. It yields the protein CASSFRQSNQPQHF.

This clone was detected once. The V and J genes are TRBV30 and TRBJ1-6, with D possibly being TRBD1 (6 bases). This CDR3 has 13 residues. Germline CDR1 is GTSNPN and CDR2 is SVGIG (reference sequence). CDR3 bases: TGTGCGTATACCGGGACACCAAATTCACCCCTCCACTTT. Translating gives CAYTGTPNSPLHF.

CDR3 sequence: CASSSDRNYEQYF. The CDR3, as DNA: TGTGCCAGCAGTTCGGACAGAAACTACGAGCAGTACTTC. The V gene is TRBV27, the J gene TRBJ2-7; possibly TRBD1 for D (6 bases). Germline V lookup: CDR1 MNHEY, CDR2 SMNVEV (reference sequence). The CDR3 spans 13 residues. V shed 4 bases and J shed 3 bases, with 10 bases lying between them.

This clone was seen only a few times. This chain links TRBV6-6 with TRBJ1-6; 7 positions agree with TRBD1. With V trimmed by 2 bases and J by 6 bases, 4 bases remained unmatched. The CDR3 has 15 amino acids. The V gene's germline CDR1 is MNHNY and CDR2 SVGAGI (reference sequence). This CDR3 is CASSYARDSNSPLHF. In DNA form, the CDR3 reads TGTGCCAGCAGTTACGCCCGGGACAGTAATTCACCCCTCCACTTT.